One sample yielded the 32 T cell receptor beta chains listed below, sequenced in a study of T cell repertoires in cytomegalovirus infection. The antigens these receptors bind are not known. TCRdb re-derived calls from the reads in MiXCR, one entry per CDR3 protein. This table has fewer than 1,000,000 distinct CDR3 sequences, approximately 33% appearing once. The material was cultured CD8+ T cells from PBMCs, obtained from culture after CMV antigen stimulation. Receptors were obtained from a human donor in good health (CMV status not recorded). Some clones in this sample may be carry-over from other donors' samples.

This chain connects TRBV5-8 to TRBJ2-3; a weak D match, TRBD1 (5 bases). The CDR3 has 14 residues. V shed 5 bases and J shed 2 bases, with 12 bases lying between them. Germline CDR1 SGHTS, CDR2 YDEGEE. The CDR3 coding sequence is TGTGCCAGCAGTGGGGCCCGATACACAGATACGCAGTATTTT. It yields the protein CASSGARYTDTQYF.

V is TRBV27 and J is TRBJ2-3, with D perhaps assigned TRBD1 or TRBD2 (5 bases each). Germline V lookup: CDR1 MNHEY, CDR2 SMNVEV (reference sequence). CDR3 length: 14 residues. V lost 8 bases, J lost 2 bases, and 14 bases lay in between. DNA of the CDR3: TGTGCCAGCTTTAAACTGGGGACCACAGATACGCAGTATTTT. Its protein is CASFKLGTTDTQYF.

The CDR3 DNA follows: TGTGCCTCCCCCTCTTATTACTTGAACACTGAAGCTTTCTTT. Translation gives CASPSYYLNTEAFF. The V call is TRBV2, the J call TRBJ1-1; no definite D call. From germline, CDR1 is SNHLY and CDR2 FYNNEI. The CDR3 extends over 14 amino acids. V lost 11 bases to trimming and J lost 0 bases, with 16 bases between them.

The chain couples TRBV6-6 to TRBJ2-5, with D tentatively TRBD1 (6 bases). Trimming shortened V by 7 bases and J by 4 bases, and 16 bases separated the two germline ends. Germline V lookup: CDR1 MNHNY, CDR2 SVGAGI (reference sequence). This CDR3 has 14 residues. CDR3 sequence reads: CASTVRGPSETQYF. The CDR3 coding sequence is TGTGCCAGCACGGTCAGGGGACCCTCAGAGACCCAGTACTTC.

CDR3 amino acids: CASSSAPIYEQYF. The CDR3 nucleotides are TGTGCCAGCAGCTCCGCTCCTATCTACGAGCAGTACTTC. This chain uses TRBV7-6 with TRBJ2-7; no firm D call. Germline loops: CDR1 SGHVS, CDR2 FNYEAQ. The V gene lost 4 bases and the J gene lost 3 bases, with 10 bases spanning the gap. The length of the CDR3 is 13 residues.

This clonotype has only one observation. The rearrangement uses TRBV7-8 and TRBJ1-4, with D possibly being TRBD1 (6 bases). Germline CDR1 and CDR2: SGHVS and FQNEAQ. The V gene lost 6 bases and the J gene lost 12 bases, with 11 bases spanning the gap. CDR3 length: 11 residues. CDR3 coding DNA: TGTGCCAGCAGGCAAAGGGGGGAACTGTTTTTT. Amino acid sequence: CASRQRGELFF.

Only a few counts were recorded for this clonotype. V is TRBV4-1 and J is TRBJ1-1; D unresolved. Looked up from germline, CDR1 is MGHRA and CDR2 is YSYEKL. The germline V and J ends were trimmed by 1 base and 4 bases, with 7 bases remaining between them. The CDR3 extends over 13 amino acids. CDR3 DNA sequence: TGCGCCAGCAGCCAAGTAATGAGCACTGAAGCTTTCTTT. The encoded protein is CASSQVMSTEAFF.

In this sample, this clonotype turned up a few times. V gene TRBV12-3 or TRBV12-4 combines with J gene TRBJ1-2; 11 positions match TRBD1. The CDR3 covers 16 residues. The ends lost 3 bases at V and 7 bases at J; junction bases unmatched: 10. The CDR3 reads CASSFSLGQGEGGYTF. CDR3 nucleotides: TGTGCCAGCAGTTTTAGTTTGGGACAGGGGGAAGGTGGCTACACCTTC.

This clonotype was observed a handful of times. The chain couples TRBV27 to TRBJ2-1; 7 bases agree with TRBD1. V shed 3 bases and J 0 bases; nucleotides not matched to a gene: 8. The CDR3 runs to 17 residues. Germline V gene sequence: CDR1 MNHEY, CDR2 SMNVEV (reference sequence). CDR3 loop: CASSLVGTVGSYNEQFF. The CDR3 nucleotides read TGTGCCAGCAGTTTGGTCGGGACAGTTGGCTCCTACAATGAGCAGTTCTTC.

The rearrangement uses TRBV7-9 and TRBJ2-6, with D perhaps matching TRBD1 or TRBD2 (5 bases each). The germline V gene encodes CDR1 SEHNR and CDR2 FQNEAQ (reference sequence). The CDR3 is 17 amino acids. Trimming cost V 4 bases and J 0 bases, with 13 bases left between them. CDR3 nucleotides: TGTGCCAGCAGCTACCGGGACGCTGACTCTGGGGCCAACGTCCTGACTTTC. Protein sequence: CASSYRDADSGANVLTF.

The chain recombines TRBV4-3 with TRBJ1-1; TRBD1 is a possible D gene (5 bases). Germline V gene sequence: CDR1 LGHNA, CDR2 YSLEER. Trimming stripped 0 bases from V and 4 bases from J, with 12 bases between. This CDR3 comprises 15 residues. CDR3 sequence: CASSQDLGEGTEAFF. The CDR3 DNA is TGCGCCAGCAGCCAAGACTTAGGGGAAGGCACTGAAGCTTTCTTT.

This clonotype was seen a handful of times. This chain joins TRBV6-2 or TRBV6-3 and TRBJ2-1; 8 bases line up with TRBD2. V shed 5 bases, J shed 7 bases, and the junction held 10 bases outside the gene matches. The CDR3 extends over 15 amino acids. The germline V gene encodes CDR1 MNHEY and CDR2 SVGEGT. Written as DNA, the CDR3 is TGTGCCAGCAGTCCGGCTGCGGGGGGCTGGAATGAGCAGTTCTTC. Its translation: CASSPAAGGWNEQFF.

This clonotype was counted at least ten times. The chain joins TRBV7-2 to TRBJ1-1, with a weak D call TRBD1 (6 bases). The V gene's germline CDR1 is SGHTA and CDR2 FQGNSA. V lost 4 bases and J lost 2, with 17 bases in between. The CDR3 length is 16 residues. CDR3 DNA sequence: TGTGCCAGCAGCTCTGGGACAAGGGCCGATAACACTGAAGCTTTCTTT. Protein product: CASSSGTRADNTEAFF.

The CDR3 coding sequence is TGTGCCAGCAGTTTATGGCCTAGCGGGGGGCATGAGCAGTTCTTC. Translating gives CASSLWPSGGHEQFF. The chain recombines TRBV27 with TRBJ2-1; the match to TRBD2 covers 11 bases. The V and J ends lost 1 base and 8 bases, in that order; junction bases with no gene match: 4. This CDR3 spans 15 amino acids. Per the germline V gene, CDR1 is MNHEY and CDR2 is SMNVEV (reference sequence).

This clonotype came up many times. The chain joins TRBV28 to TRBJ2-7; 10 bases are shared with TRBD1. Germline V gene lookup returns CDR1 MDHEN and CDR2 SYDVKM. CDR3 length: 15 amino acids. With 5 bases clipped from V and 4 bases from J, the junction kept 8 bases outside the gene matches. The CDR3 loop reads CASSLPGDRGYEQYV. The CDR3 DNA sequence: TGTGCCAGCAGTCTGCCCGGGGACAGGGGTTACGAGCAGTACGTC.

This clonotype was detected a few times. The rearrangement uses TRBV6-4 and TRBJ2-7; TRBD1 or TRBD2 may be the D gene (5 bases each). V dropped 5 bases and J dropped 5 bases, with 10 bases sitting between them. CDR3 size: 12 residues. Germline V gene lookup returns CDR1 MRHNA and CDR2 SNTAGT. The CDR3 bases are TGTGCCAGCAGTTACCGGGGCCACGAGCAGTACGTC. It specifies CASSYRGHEQYV.

This clonotype has a count of ten or more. The chain employs TRBV7-8 and TRBJ1-5; D call uncertain. Trimming removed 5 bases from V and 3 bases from J, with 11 bases in between. Germline-derived CDR1 and CDR2 are SGHVS and FQNEAQ. This CDR3 is 14 amino acids long. CDR3 protein: CASSPTSSNQPQHF. DNA of the CDR3: TGTGCCAGCAGCCCTACCTCGTCCAATCAGCCCCAGCATTTT.

This clonotype was observed many times. V is TRBV5-5 and J is TRBJ1-1; the D gene is possibly TRBD1 (6 bases). The CDR3 totals 17 residues. The germline V and J ends were trimmed by 2 bases and 8 bases, with 25 bases remaining between them. Germline V CDR1 and CDR2: SGHKS, YYEKEE (reference sequence). The CDR3 region is CASSFIWPRGGTPEAFF. For the CDR3, the DNA is TGTGCCAGCAGCTTTATTTGGCCTCGAGGGGGGACGCCCGAAGCTTTCTTT.

This clonotype has only a few counts. The CDR3 spells CASSDGYPRPGSDIQYF. In DNA, the CDR3 is TGTGCCAGCAGTGATGGATATCCCCGACCGGGGAGCGACATTCAGTACTTC. This chain joins TRBV25-1 and TRBJ2-4, with D possibly being TRBD2 (5 bases). The germline CDR1 and CDR2 sequences are MGHDK and SYGVNS. CDR3 length: 17 amino acids. The V end lost 3 bases, the J end lost 8 bases, and 23 bases lay between the germline ends.

The V call is TRBV4-2, the J call TRBJ1-2; D is ambiguous. V lost 0 bases, J lost 8 bases, and 10 bases lay in between. CDR1 and CDR2 (germline): LGHNA, YNFKEQ. This CDR3 spans 13 amino acids. CDR3 sequence: CASSQENYEGYTF. CDR3 coding DNA: TGTGCCAGCAGCCAAGAAAACTATGAGGGCTACACCTTC.

The rearrangement joins TRBV5-6 to TRBJ2-1; no definite D call. The germline V gene has CDR1 SGHDT and CDR2 YYEEEE. This CDR3 has 12 amino acids. Trimming pared 4 bases from V and 8 bases from J, leaving 10 bases between. CDR3 amino acids: CASSDDVDEQFF. CDR3 DNA: TGTGCCAGCAGCGATGACGTGGATGAGCAGTTCTTC. Using reference TRBV5-6 and TRBJ2-1 for the parts outside the CDR3, the full variable domain is DAGVTQSPTHLIKTRGQQVTLRCSPKSGHDTVSWYQQALGQGPQFIFQYYEEEERQRGNFPDRFSGHQFPNYSSELNVNALLLGDSALYLCASSDDVDEQFFGPGTRLTVL.

In its sample, this clonotype was seen a few times. The chain uses TRBV29-1 and TRBJ2-3; the D gene could be TRBD1 or TRBD2 (5 bases each). From germline, CDR1 is SQVTM and CDR2 ANQGSEA. The CDR3 is 14 residues long. Trimming pared 4 bases from V and 2 bases from J, leaving 13 bases between. CDR3 nucleotide sequence: TGCAGCGTTGTATCCGGGGCCAACACAGATACGCAGTATTTT. Translated: CSVVSGANTDTQYF.

In its sample, this clonotype was seen many times. The chain carries TRBV7-2 and TRBJ2-5; 9 bases agree with TRBD2. Losses at the gene ends were 1 base for V and 3 bases for J; bases not matched to a gene: 9. CDR3 length equals 17 residues. Per germline, CDR1 SGHTA and CDR2 FQGNSA. The CDR3 DNA is TGTGCCAGCAGCTTAGTCCCGGCGGGGGGGCCGGAAGAGACCCAGTACTTC. Its protein product is CASSLVPAGGPEETQYF. Based on the CDR3 plus reference TRBV7-2 and TRBJ2-5, the full variable domain is GAGVSQSPSNKVTEKGKDVELRCDPISGHTALYWYRQSLGQGLEFLIYFQGNSAPDKSGLPSDRFSAERTGGSVSTLTIQRTQQEDSAVYLCASSLVPAGGPEETQYFGPGTRLLVL.

This chain connects TRBV20-1 to TRBJ2-3; 10 nucleotides line up with TRBD2. CDR1 is DFQATT, CDR2 SNEGSKA, per germline (reference sequence). CDR3 length equals 19 residues. J gave up 5 bases and V 1 base, and 18 bases lay outside the gene matches. CDR3 in DNA: TGCAGTGCTAGAGTGAAGTCCCTGAGCGGGGGGGCCAGTAAAGATACGCAGTATTTT. Its translation: CSARVKSLSGGASKDTQYF.

The rearrangement links TRBV6-5 to TRBJ2-6, with TRBD1 as a possible D gene (6 bases). From germline, CDR1 is MNHEY and CDR2 SVGAGI. The length of the CDR3 is 18 residues. V lost 0 bases to trimming and J lost 0 bases, with 12 bases between them. CDR3 sequence reads: CASSYSGQGFSGANVLTF. CDR3 in DNA: TGTGCCAGCAGTTACTCGGGCCAGGGGTTCTCTGGGGCCAACGTCCTGACTTTC.

This clonotype appeared many times. The gene calls are TRBV10-3 and TRBJ2-1; TRBD1 is a possible D gene (6 bases). The V and J ends lost 6 bases and 5 bases respectively, with 17 bases between them. Looked up from germline, CDR1 is ENHRY and CDR2 is SYGVKD. This CDR3 contains 15 residues. CDR3 nucleotide sequence: TGTGCCATCAGGAACCGACAGGTTGCCCACAATGAGCAGTTCTTC. It codes for CAIRNRQVAHNEQFF.

The rearrangement uses TRBV20-1 and TRBJ1-3; D gene uncertain. The CDR3 spans 16 residues. V was clipped by 6 bases and J by 0 bases, with 18 bases between them. In germline, CDR1 is DFQATT, CDR2 SNEGSKA (reference sequence). CDR3 protein: CSAKGARGPSGNTIYF. The CDR3 DNA reads TGCAGTGCCAAAGGAGCTCGCGGTCCCTCTGGAAACACCATATATTTT.

This clonotype was found a few times. V and J are TRBV7-9 and TRBJ2-7, with TRBD1 matching over 10 bases. V lost 3 bases to trimming and J lost 1 base; unmatched junction nucleotides: 6. This CDR3 has 16 amino acids. Germline V CDR1 and CDR2: SEHNR, FQNEAQ (reference sequence). In DNA form, the CDR3 reads TGTGCCAGCAGCTTGTACCCGGGACAGGGGTCCTACGAGCAGTACTTC. Translating it yields CASSLYPGQGSYEQYF.

The count of this clonotype is one. This rearrangement joins TRBV12-3 or TRBV12-4 to TRBJ1-1; no reliable D call. Deletions cut 6 bases from V and 2 bases from J, with 10 bases between. This CDR3 comprises 13 residues. CDR3 sequence reads: CASRYVPNTEAFF. The CDR3 nucleotides read TGTGCCAGCAGGTACGTGCCCAACACTGAAGCTTTCTTT.

This clonotype was observed a few times. The genes are TRBV7-6 and TRBJ2-2; D may be TRBD2 (6 bases). V shed 3 bases and J shed 3 bases, with 11 bases lying between them. Germline V lookup: CDR1 SGHVS, CDR2 FNYEAQ. The CDR3 consists of 15 residues. CDR3 bases: TGTGCCAGCAGCTTCGGTGGCGGGGACACCGGGGAGCTGTTTTTT. As protein: CASSFGGGDTGELFF.

This clonotype occurred a few times. The rearrangement uses TRBV20-1 and TRBJ2-1; perhaps TRBD2 as D (5 bases). The germline gives CDR1 DFQATT, CDR2 SNEGSKA (reference sequence). Trimming took 6 bases from V and 2 from J, leaving 20 bases between them. This CDR3 region has 16 residues. The CDR3 sequence is CSASPMLTGTYNEQFF. Here the CDR3 DNA reads TGCAGTGCCAGTCCCATGCTAACCGGGACCTACAATGAGCAGTTCTTC.

The chain couples TRBV7-6 to TRBJ2-1; 12 bases match TRBD1. From germline, CDR1 is SGHVS and CDR2 FNYEAQ. CDR3 length: 16 residues. Trimming took 2 bases from V and 7 from J; bases not matched to a gene: 6. The CDR3 is CASSLWGQGASNEQFF. DNA of the CDR3: TGTGCCAGCAGCTTATGGGGACAGGGGGCTTCGAATGAGCAGTTCTTC.